This T cell receptor (beta chain) was identified during a study of PD-1 blockade in classical Hodgkin lymphoma. Measured with immunoSEQ multiplex PCR; TCRdb has only the in-frame clones, and not every one. The profile covers fewer than 35,000 clones, with approximately 90% appearing a single time and around 0.44% taken by the ten largest. In this sample, this clone turned up a few times. Germline CDR1 is MNHEY and CDR2 is SMNVEV (reference sequence). The length of the CDR3 is 14 residues. V dropped 6 bases and J dropped 0 bases, with 11 bases sitting between them. The time point denotes: cycle 4 day 1 (C4D1), after 5 to 7 weeks of nivolumab. There was relapse after autologous stem cell transplantation in every patient, and there was variation in brentuximab vedotin exposure. Thawed PBMCs yielded CD4+ T cells through magnetic negative selection.

The sequence was collected from a human donor with classical Hodgkin lymphoma. The source was CD4+ T cells from blood, collected before the fourth cycle of nivolumab. The gene calls are TRBV27 and TRBJ1-1, with D possibly matching TRBD1 (6 bases). CDR3 sequence: CASRLTGLNTEAFF. The CDR3 coding sequence is TGTGCCAGCAGATTGACAGGCCTGAACACTGAAGCTTTCTTT.